The 2 T cell receptor beta chains listed next were all sequenced from one sample in a study of T-cell memory formation after mild COVID-19. TCRdb recomputed calls from the 5' RACE reads with MiXCR, one row per CDR3 protein. The sample contains over 95,000 distinct CDR3 sequences, about 20% of which appear only once. The sample taken for sequencing was PBMCs or a T cell subset sorted from them (not recorded which). These receptors came from a man younger than 35 who had mild COVID-19 (a few samples of this study predate the infection). Cell type and time point are not known.

This clonotype was counted ten times or more. J is TRBJ2-2 and V is TRBV4-1; 7 positions agree with TRBD2. There are 19 residues in the CDR3. Germline trimming cut 4 bases from V and 5 bases from J; bases unmatched to any gene: 19. Germline V CDR1 and CDR2: MGHRA, YSYEKL. CDR3 bases: TGCGCCAGCAGCCTCGCTTGGGGCGGGGGTCCCTCTGGAACCGGGGAGCTGTTTTTT. Translation: CASSLAWGGGPSGTGELFF.

The CDR3 DNA reads TGTGCCAGTAGTACCCGGGGGGGACCCCTTGGGGAGCTCCACTTT. Encoded protein: CASSTRGGPLGELHF. V usage is TRBV19 and J usage is TRBJ1-6; maybe TRBD1 (5 bases). The CDR3 totals 15 residues. Germline-derived CDR1 and CDR2 are LNHDA and SQIVND (reference sequence). Trimming pared 4 bases from V and 16 bases from J, leaving 23 bases between. The full variable domain, rest sourced from reference TRBV19 and TRBJ1-6, is DGGITQSPKYLFRKEGQNVTLSCEQNLNHDAMYWYRQDPGQGLRLIYYSQIVNDFQKGDIAEGYSVSREKKESFPLTVTSAQKNPTAFYLCASSTRGGPLGELHFGNGTRLTVT.